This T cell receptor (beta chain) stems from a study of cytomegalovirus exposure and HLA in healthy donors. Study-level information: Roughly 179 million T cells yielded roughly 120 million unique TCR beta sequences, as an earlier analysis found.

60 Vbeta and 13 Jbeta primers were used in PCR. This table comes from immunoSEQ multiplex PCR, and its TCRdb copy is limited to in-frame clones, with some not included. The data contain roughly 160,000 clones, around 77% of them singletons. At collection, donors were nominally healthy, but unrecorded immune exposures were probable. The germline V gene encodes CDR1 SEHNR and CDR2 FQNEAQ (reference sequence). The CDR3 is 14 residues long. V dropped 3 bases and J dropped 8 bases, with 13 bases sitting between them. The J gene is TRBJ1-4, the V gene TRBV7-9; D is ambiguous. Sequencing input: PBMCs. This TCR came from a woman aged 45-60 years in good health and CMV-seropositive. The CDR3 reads CASSLGGTEEKLFF. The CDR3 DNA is TGTGCCAGCAGCTTGGGAGGAACAGAGGAAAAACTGTTTTTT.